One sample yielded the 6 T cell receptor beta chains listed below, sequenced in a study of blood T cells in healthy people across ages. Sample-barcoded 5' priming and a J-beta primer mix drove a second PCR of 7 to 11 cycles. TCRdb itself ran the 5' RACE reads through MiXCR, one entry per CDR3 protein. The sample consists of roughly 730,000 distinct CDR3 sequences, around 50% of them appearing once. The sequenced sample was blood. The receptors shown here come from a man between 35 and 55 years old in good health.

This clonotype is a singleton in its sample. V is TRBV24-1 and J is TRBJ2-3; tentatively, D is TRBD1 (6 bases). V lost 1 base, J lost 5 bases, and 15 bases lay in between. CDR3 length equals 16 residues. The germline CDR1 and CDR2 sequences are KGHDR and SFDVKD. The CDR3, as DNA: TGTGCCACCAGTGATTTAAGGGGGAGCTCATTAGATACGCAGTATTTT. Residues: CATSDLRGSSLDTQYF.

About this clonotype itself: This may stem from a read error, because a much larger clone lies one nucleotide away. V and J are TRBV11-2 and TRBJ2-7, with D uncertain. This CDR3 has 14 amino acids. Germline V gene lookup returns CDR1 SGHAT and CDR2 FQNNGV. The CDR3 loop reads CASSFGSPNYGQYF. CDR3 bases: TGTGCCAGCAGCTTCGGGTCTCCAAACTACGGGCAGTACTTC. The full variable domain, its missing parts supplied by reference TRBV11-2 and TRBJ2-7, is EAGVAQSPRYKIIEKRQSVAFWCNPISGHATLYWYQQILGQGPKLLIQFQNNGVVDDSQLPKDRFSAERLKGVDSTLKIQPAKLEDSAVYLCASSFGSPNYGQYFGPGTRLTVT.

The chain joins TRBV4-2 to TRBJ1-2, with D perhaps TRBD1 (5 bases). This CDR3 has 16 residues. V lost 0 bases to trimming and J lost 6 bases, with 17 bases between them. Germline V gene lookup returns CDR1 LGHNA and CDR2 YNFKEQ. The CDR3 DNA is TGTGCCAGCAGCCAAGAAAGGGGAGGGGCAGGTAATGGCTACACCTTC. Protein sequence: CASSQERGGAGNGYTF.

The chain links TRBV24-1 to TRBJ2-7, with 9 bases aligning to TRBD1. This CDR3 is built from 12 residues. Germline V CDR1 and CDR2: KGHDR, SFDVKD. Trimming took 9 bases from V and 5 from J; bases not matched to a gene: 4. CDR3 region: CATGGTGNEQYF. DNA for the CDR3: TGTGCCACCGGGGGGACAGGGAACGAGCAGTACTTC.

CDR3 coding DNA: TGTGCCAGCAGCGTAGTTTGGCGGAGCTCCTACAATGAGCAGTTCTTC. Translated: CASSVVWRSSYNEQFF. V usage is TRBV9 and J usage is TRBJ2-1; D unclear. Between the trimmed V and J ends, which lost 0 bases and 0 bases, there was a span of 10 bases. CDR3 size: 16 residues. CDR1 and CDR2 (germline): SGDLS, YYNGEE.

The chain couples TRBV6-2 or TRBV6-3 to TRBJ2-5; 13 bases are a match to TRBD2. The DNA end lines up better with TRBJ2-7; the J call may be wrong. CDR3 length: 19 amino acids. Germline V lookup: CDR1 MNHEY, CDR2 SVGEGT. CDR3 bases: TGTGCCAGCATCCGACTAGCGGGAGGTGAACCGGTACTATGGCACGAGCAGTACTTC. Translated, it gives CASIRLAGGEPVLWHEQYF.